This T cell receptor (beta chain) emerged from a study of OX40 agonist ivuxolimab in advanced cancers. Overall study context: Ivuxolimab, an antibody that agonizes OX40 (CD134), was administered to the patients. Averaging 60 years in age, with a range of about 23 to 85, the cohort was about 86% male. Points from the study as a whole: CD8+ T cells (on average) carried more expanded clones than CD4+ T cells.

Generated by immunoSEQ multiplex PCR, the TCRdb table keeps only in-frame clones and is missing some. The sample lists approximately 31,000 clones, roughly 87% occurring once. Patients had blood sampled at baseline and again on cycle 4 day 1 and cycle 7 day 1. Comment on this clone: Antigen: not known. Other DNA variants within this sample encode the same CDR3.

This specimen consisted of CD4+ or CD8+ T cells sorted from blood, obtained in a trial of the OX40 agonist ivuxolimab. The sequence came from an adult with an advanced solid tumor such as melanoma, head and neck, liver or kidney cancer.

CDR3 residues: CASSLGGRETQYF. CDR3 DNA sequence: TGCGCCAGCAGCTTGGGGGGACGCGAGACCCAGTACTTC. The V call is TRBV5-1, the J call TRBJ2-5; the D call may be TRBD1 or TRBD2 (5 bases each). The CDR3 loop spans 13 amino acids. Germline values: CDR1 SGHRS, CDR2 YFSETQ. Trimming took 0 bases from V and 5 from J, leaving 8 bases between them.